A single T cell receptor (beta chain) is shown here with its context. Antigen specificity is unknown. The same CDR3 arises from other DNA sequences in this sample as well. The data belong to a study of cytomegalovirus exposure and HLA in healthy donors. Notes on the study in general: For cytomegalovirus status, the classifier reportedly gave diagnoses with high specificity and sensitivity. The finding came from a later analysis; first-cohort TCR clusters tended to co-occur in the roughly 110 validation repertoires. There were a few CMV-associated chains whose specificity for CMV antigens was confirmed in vitro. Many donors shared some public TCRs, even though most TCR sequences were rare.

Profiling relied on immunoSEQ multiplex PCR, and the TCRdb table lists in-frame clones only, not all of them. The sample contains hundreds of thousands of clones, approximately 90% of which appear only once. Germline CDR1 SEHNR, CDR2 FQNEAQ (reference sequence). There are 11 residues in the CDR3. The V gene lost 5 bases and the J gene lost 3 bases, with 5 bases spanning the gap. The chain links TRBV7-9 to TRBJ2-7; no clear D gene. The clonotype originates from a young woman in good health and CMV-seronegative. Sequencing input: PBMCs. Here the CDR3 reads CASSPLYEQYF. As DNA, the CDR3 is TGTGCCAGCAGCCCCCTCTACGAGCAGTACTTC. The full variable domain, its missing parts supplied by reference TRBV7-9 and TRBJ2-7, is DTGVSQNPRHKITKRGQNVTFRCDPISEHNRLYWYRQTLGQGPEFLTYFQNEAQLEKSRLLSDRFSAERPKGSFSTLEIQRTEQGDSAMYLCASSPLYEQYFGPGTRLTVT.